Each of the 2 T cell receptor beta chains below was sequenced from the same sample in a study of CD8 T cells in ankylosing spondylitis. TCRdb passed the 5' RACE reads through MiXCR, listing each CDR3 protein once. The data contain roughly 180,000 distinct CDR3 sequences, roughly 12% of them singletons. The sample was blood, either unsorted or a sorted T cell fraction (not recorded which). These receptors all stem from a male donor with ankylosing spondylitis or in good health (not recorded which).

In this sample, this clonotype turned up many times. The rearrangement links TRBV29-1 to TRBJ2-7; D remains unclear. V was pared by 0 bases and J by 7 bases, with 10 bases between. Per the germline V gene, CDR1 is SQVTM and CDR2 is ANQGSEA. The CDR3 contains 12 residues. CDR3 sequence reads: CSVEDWPEEQYF. The CDR3 DNA follows: TGCAGCGTTGAAGATTGGCCGGAAGAGCAGTACTTC.

In its sample, this clonotype was seen many times. The chain recombines TRBV2 with TRBJ2-6; 10 bases fit TRBD2. J gave up 0 bases and V 6 bases, and 8 bases lay outside the gene matches. Germline V gene sequence: CDR1 SNHLY, CDR2 FYNNEI. The CDR3 contains 18 residues. The CDR3 region is CASRPLAGGGSGANVLTF. The CDR3 nucleotides read TGTGCCAGCAGGCCATTAGCGGGAGGTGGCTCTGGGGCCAACGTCCTGACTTTC.